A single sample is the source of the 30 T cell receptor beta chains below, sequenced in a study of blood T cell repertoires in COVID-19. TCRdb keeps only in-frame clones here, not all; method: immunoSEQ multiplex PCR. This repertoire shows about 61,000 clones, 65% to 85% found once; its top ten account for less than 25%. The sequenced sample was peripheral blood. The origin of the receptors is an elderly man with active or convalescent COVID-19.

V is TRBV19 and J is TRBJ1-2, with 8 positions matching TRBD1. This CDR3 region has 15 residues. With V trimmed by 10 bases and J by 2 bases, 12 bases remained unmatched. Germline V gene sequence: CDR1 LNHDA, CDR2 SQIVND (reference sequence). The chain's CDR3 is CANPDRGRLNYGYTF. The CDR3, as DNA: TGTGCCAACCCCGACAGGGGCCGCCTCAACTATGGCTACACCTTC. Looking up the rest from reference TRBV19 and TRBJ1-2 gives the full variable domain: DGGITQSPKYLFRKEGQNVTLSCEQNLNHDAMYWYRQDPGQGLRLIYYSQIVNDFQKGDIAEGYSVSREKKESFPLTVTSAQKNPTAFYLCANPDRGRLNYGYTFGSGTRLTVV.

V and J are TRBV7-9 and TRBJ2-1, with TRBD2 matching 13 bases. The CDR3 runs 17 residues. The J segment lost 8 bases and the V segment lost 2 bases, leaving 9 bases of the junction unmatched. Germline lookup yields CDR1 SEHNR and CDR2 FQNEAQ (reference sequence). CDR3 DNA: TGTGCCAGCAGCTTACCGTCGGGACTAGCGGGAATGTATGAGCAGTTCTTC. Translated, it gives CASSLPSGLAGMYEQFF.

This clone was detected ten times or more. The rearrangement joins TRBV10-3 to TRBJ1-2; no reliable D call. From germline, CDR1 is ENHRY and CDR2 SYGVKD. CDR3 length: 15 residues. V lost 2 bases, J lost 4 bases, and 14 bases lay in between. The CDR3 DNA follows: TGTGCCATCAGTGAGCCCTCCTACGCGGGCTATGGCTACACCTTC. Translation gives CAISEPSYAGYGYTF.

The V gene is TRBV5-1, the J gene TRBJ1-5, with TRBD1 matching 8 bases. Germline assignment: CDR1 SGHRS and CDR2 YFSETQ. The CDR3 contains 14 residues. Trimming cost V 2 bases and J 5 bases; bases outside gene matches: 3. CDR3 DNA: TGCGCCAGCAGCTTCGGGACAGGAGATCAGCCCCAGCATTTT. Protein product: CASSFGTGDQPQHF.

The CDR3 coding sequence is TGTGCCATCAGTGAACAACAGGGGGCGAACACCGGGGAGCTGTTTTTT. Translated: CAISEQQGANTGELFF. This rearrangement joins TRBV10-3 to TRBJ2-2, with 8 bases matching TRBD1. V lost 3 bases and J lost 0; bases outside the gene matches: 3. The CDR3 is 16 residues long. CDR1 is ENHRY and CDR2 is SYGVKD in the germline V gene.

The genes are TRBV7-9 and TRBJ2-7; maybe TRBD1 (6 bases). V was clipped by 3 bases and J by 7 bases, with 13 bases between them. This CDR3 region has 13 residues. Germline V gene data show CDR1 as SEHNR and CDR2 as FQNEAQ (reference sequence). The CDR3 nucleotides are TGTGCCAGCAGCTTCCAGGGGTCTGGAGAGCAGTACTTC. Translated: CASSFQGSGEQYF. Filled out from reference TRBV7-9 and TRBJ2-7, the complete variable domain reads DTGVSQNPRHKITKRGQNVTFRCDPISEHNRLYWYRQTLGQGPEFLTYFQNEAQLEKSRLLSDRFSAERPKGSFSTLEIQRTEQGDSAMYLCASSFQGSGEQYFGPGTRLTVT.

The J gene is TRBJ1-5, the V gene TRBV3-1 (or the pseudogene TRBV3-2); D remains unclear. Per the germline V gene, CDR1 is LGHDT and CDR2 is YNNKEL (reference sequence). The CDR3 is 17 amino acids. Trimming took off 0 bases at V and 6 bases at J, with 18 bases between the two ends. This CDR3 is CASSQESSGAGSQPQHF. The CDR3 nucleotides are TGTGCCAGCAGCCAAGAATCTTCGGGAGCGGGGTCTCAGCCCCAGCATTTT.

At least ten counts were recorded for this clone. The CDR3 coding sequence is TGTGCCATCAGTGAACCCGACAGAGGGGGCGAGCAGTACTTC. Protein sequence: CAISEPDRGGEQYF. The V and J genes are TRBV10-3 and TRBJ2-7; D perhaps matches TRBD1 (6 bases). The V and J ends lost 3 bases and 6 bases respectively, with 15 bases between them. CDR3 length: 14 amino acids. CDR1 ENHRY and CDR2 SYGVKD come from the germline V gene.

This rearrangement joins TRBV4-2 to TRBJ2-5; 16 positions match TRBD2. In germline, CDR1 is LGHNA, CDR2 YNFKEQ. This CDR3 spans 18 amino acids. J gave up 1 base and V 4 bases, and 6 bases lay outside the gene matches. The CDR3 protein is CASSPGLAGGPGQETQYF. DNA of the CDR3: TGTGCCAGCAGCCCGGGACTAGCGGGAGGGCCGGGCCAAGAGACCCAGTACTTC.

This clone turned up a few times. Here the CDR3 DNA reads TGCGCCAGCAGCCAAGAGGAGGGAGGTAGGGAGTTCTTC. It is translated as CASSQEEGGREFF. This chain uses TRBV4-3 with TRBJ2-1; D may be TRBD2 (6 bases). With 0 bases removed from V and 14 bases from J, the gap between germline ends came to 14 bases. The CDR3 extends over 13 amino acids. Germline CDR1 and CDR2: LGHNA and YSLEER.

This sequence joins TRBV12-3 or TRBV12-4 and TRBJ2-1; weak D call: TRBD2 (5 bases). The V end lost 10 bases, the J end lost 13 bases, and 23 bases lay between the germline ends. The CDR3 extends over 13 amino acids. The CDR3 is CATGERLAGVQFF. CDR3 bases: TGTGCCACCGGGGAAAGGCTAGCCGGAGTTCAGTTCTTC.

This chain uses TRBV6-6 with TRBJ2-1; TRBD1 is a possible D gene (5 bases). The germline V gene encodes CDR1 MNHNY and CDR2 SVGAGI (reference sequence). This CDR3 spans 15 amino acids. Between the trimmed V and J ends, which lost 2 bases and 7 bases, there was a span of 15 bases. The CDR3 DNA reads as TGTGCCAGCAGTTACCAGGGCAGGGCAACAAATGAGCAGTTCTTC. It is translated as CASSYQGRATNEQFF.

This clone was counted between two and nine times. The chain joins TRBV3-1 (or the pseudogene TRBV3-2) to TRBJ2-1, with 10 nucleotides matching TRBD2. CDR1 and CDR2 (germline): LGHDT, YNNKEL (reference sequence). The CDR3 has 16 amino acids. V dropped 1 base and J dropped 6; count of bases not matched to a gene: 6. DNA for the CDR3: TGTGCCAGCAGCCAAGGAGGAACTAGCGGGATCAATGAGCAGTTCTTC. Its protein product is CASSQGGTSGINEQFF.

CDR3 nucleotides: TGTGCCAGCAGTGCACCGGGACAGGGAAACTATGGCTACACCTTC. This sequence encodes CASSAPGQGNYGYTF. The chain recombines TRBV27 with TRBJ1-2; 9 positions match TRBD1. Germline V lookup: CDR1 MNHEY, CDR2 SMNVEV (reference sequence). This CDR3 comprises 15 residues. With 5 bases clipped from V and 2 bases from J, the junction kept 6 bases outside the gene matches.

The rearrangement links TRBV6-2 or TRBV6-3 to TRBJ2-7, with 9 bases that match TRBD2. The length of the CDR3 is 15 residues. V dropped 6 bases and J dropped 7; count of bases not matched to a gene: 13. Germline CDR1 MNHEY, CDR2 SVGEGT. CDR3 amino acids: CASSSPAGGPGEQYF. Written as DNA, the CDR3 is TGTGCCAGCAGCTCCCCCGCGGGAGGGCCGGGGGAGCAGTACTTC.

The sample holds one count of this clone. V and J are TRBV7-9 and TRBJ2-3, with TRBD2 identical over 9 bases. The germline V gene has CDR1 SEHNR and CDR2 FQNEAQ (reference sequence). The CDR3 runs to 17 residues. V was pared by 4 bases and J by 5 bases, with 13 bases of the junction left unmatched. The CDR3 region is CASSSVLGGGGGDTQYF. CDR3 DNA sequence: TGTGCCAGCAGCTCGGTCCTCGGCGGCGGGGGGGGAGATACGCAGTATTTT.

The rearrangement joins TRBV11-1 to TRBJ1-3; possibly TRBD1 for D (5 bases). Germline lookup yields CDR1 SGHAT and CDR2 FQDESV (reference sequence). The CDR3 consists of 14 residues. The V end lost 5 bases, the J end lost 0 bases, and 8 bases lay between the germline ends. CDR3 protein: CASSRQRSGNTIYF. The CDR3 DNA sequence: TGTGCCAGCAGCCGACAGCGCTCTGGAAACACCATATATTTT. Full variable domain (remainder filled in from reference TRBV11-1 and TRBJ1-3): EAEVAQSPRYKITEKSQAVAFWCDPISGHATLYWYRQILGQGPELLVQFQDESVVDDSQLPKDRFSAERLKGVDSTLKIQPAELGDSAMYLCASSRQRSGNTIYFGEGSWLTVV.

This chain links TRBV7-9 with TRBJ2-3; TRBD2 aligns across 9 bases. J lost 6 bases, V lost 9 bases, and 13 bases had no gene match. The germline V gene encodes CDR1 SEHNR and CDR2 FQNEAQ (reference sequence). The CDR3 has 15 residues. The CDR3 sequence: CASEQRRGGRDTQYF. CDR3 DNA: TGTGCCAGTGAGCAAAGGCGGGGGGGCCGGGATACGCAGTATTTT.

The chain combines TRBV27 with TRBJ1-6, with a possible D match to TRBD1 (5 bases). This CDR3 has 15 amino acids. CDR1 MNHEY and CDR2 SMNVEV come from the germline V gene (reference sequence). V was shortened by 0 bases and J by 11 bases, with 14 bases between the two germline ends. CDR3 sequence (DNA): TGTGCCAGCAGTTTATCGACCAGGGTTGCGGCACCCCTCCACTTT. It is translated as CASSLSTRVAAPLHF.

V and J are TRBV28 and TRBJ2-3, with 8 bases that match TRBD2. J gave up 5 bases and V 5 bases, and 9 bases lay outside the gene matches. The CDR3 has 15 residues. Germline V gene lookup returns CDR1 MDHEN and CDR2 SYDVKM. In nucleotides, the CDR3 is TGTGCCAGCAGTCCGGGAGGGGGACGCAAAGATACGCAGTATTTT. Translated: CASSPGGGRKDTQYF.

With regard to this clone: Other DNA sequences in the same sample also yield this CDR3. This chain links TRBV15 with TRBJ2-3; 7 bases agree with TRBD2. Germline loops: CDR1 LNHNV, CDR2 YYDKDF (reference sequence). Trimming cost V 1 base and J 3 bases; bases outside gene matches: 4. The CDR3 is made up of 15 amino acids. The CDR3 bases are TGTGCCACCAGCAGAGGTGGTAGCGGGACAGATACGCAGTATTTT. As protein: CATSRGGSGTDTQYF. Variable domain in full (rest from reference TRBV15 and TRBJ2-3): DAMVIQNPRYQVTQFGKPVTLSCSQTLNHNVMYWYQQKSSQAPKLLFHYYDKDFNNEADTPDNFQSRRPNTSFCFLDIRSPGLGDTAMYLCATSRGGSGTDTQYFGPGTRLTVL.

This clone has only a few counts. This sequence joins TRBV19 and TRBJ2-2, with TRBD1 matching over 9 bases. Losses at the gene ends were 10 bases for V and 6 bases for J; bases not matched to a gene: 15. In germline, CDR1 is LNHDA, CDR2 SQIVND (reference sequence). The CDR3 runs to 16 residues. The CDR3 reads CATHLAGTGYSGELFF. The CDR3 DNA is TGTGCCACTCATCTCGCCGGGACAGGGTATTCCGGGGAGCTGTTTTTT.

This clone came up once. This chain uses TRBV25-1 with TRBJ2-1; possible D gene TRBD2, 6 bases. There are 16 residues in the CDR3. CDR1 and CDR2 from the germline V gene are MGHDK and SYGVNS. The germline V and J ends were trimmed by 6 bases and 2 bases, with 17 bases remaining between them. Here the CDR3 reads CASSDFRAGTYNEQFF. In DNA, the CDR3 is TGTGCCAGCAGCGACTTCAGGGCGGGGACCTACAATGAGCAGTTCTTC.

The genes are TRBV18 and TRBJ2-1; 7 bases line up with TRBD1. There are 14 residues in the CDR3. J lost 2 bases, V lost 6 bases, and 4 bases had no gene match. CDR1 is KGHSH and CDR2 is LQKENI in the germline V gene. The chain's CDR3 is CASSQTGTYNEQFF. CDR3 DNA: TGTGCCAGCTCGCAGACAGGGACCTACAATGAGCAGTTCTTC.

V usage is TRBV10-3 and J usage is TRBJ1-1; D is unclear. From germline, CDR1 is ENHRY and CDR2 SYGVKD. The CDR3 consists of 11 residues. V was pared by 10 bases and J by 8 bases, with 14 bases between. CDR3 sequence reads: CATWGGPEAFF. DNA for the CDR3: TGTGCCACCTGGGGAGGGCCAGAAGCTTTCTTT.

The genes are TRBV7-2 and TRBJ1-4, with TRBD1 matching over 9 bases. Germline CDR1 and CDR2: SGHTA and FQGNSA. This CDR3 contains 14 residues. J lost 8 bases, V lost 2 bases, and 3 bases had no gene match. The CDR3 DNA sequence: TGTGCCAGCAGCTTATGGGACAGGGCCGAAAAACTGTTTTTT. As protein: CASSLWDRAEKLFF.

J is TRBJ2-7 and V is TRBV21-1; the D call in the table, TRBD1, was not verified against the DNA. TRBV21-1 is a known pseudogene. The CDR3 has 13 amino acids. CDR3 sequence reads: CASSKGPTYEQYF. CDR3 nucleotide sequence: TGTGCCAGCAGCAAAGGGCCGACCTACGAGCAGTACTTC.

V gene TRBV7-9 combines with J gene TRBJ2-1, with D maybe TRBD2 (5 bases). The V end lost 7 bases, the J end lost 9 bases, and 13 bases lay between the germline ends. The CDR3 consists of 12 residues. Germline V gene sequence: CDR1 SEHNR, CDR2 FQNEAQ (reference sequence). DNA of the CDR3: TGTGCCAGCACCCTAGCCTCCGGTGAGCAGTTCTTC. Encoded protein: CASTLASGEQFF.

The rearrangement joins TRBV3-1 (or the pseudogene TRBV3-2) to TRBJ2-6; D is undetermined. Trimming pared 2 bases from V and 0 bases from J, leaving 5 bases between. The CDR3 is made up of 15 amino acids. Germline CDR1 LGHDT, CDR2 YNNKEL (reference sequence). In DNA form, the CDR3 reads TGTGCCAGCAGCCAACCCAGCTCTGGGGCCAACGTCCTGACTTTC. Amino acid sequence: CASSQPSSGANVLTF.

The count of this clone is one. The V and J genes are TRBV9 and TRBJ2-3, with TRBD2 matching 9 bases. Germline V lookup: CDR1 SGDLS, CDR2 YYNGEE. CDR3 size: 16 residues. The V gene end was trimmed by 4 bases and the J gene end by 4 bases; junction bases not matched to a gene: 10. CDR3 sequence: CASSIGTSQQSDTQYF. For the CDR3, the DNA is TGTGCCAGCAGCATCGGGACTAGCCAGCAATCAGATACGCAGTATTTT.